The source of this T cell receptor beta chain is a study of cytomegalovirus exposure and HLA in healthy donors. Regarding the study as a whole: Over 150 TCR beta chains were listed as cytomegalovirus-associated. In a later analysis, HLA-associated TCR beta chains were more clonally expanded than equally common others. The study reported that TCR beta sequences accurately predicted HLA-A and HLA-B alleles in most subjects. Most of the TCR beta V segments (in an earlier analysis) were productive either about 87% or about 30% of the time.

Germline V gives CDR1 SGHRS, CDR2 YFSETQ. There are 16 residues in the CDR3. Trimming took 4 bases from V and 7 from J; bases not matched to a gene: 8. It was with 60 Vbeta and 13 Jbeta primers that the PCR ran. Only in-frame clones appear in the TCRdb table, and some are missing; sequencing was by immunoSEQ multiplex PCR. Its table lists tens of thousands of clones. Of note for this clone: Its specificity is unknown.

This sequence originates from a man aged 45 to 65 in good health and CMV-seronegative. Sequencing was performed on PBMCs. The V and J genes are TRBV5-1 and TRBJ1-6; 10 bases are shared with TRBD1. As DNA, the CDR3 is TGCGCCAGCAGCCTTAGGACAGGGGGATCCAATTCACCCCTCCACTTT. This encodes CASSLRTGGSNSPLHF.